This is a list of T cell receptor beta chains from one sample in a study of blood T cell repertoires in COVID-19. Assay: immunoSEQ multiplex PCR; the TCRdb copy retains only in-frame clones and omits some. The table includes some 120,000 clones, about four fifths detected once. Sequenced input: peripheral blood. The origin of the receptors is a man aged 55-75 years with acute or convalescent COVID-19. CDR3s leave out the opening cysteine and the closing phenylalanine or tryptophan. Fields, in order: V gene, clone size, J gene, CDR3 protein. Size is stated for part of the rows, as once, few or many counts, or as a class when the clone is expanded.

TRBV29-1	.	TRBJ1-5	SVAEQGGNQPQH
TRBV7-3	.	TRBJ2-5	ASSLIGGSQETQY
TRBV28	.	TRBJ1-5	CSGTGVNQPQH
TRBV6-6	once	TRBJ1-3	ASSALGQRSGNTIY
TRBV6-6	.	TRBJ1-2	ASSTHGGTYGYT
TRBV18	.	TRBJ2-5	ASSRGPDRAGETQY
TRBV11-2	.	TRBJ2-2	ASSALTGRTGELF
TRBV5-1	once	TRBJ2-3	ASSLKASGSTDTQY
TRBV9	.	TRBJ1-2	ASSPRTGLNYGYT
TRBV7-8	.	TRBJ2-3	ASSQPGLAVRRQY
TRBV6-5	.	TRBJ1-2	ASGTGMVYGYT
TRBV5-1	.	TRBJ2-7	ASSASGTGDEQY
TRBV6-2/TRBV6-3	.	TRBJ2-1	ASSRTSGWGRGRGNEQF
TRBV3-1/TRBV3-2	.	TRBJ2-6	ASSLRQAISGANVLT
TRBV9	.	TRBJ2-1	ASSSGGAPDNEQF
TRBV28	.	TRBJ1-1	ASTLGGGNTEAF
TRBV19	once	TRBJ2-7	ASSSRGKPSYEQY
TRBV6-5	.	TRBJ2-7	ASSGQGAREQY
TRBV9	.	TRBJ1-6	ASTPGGQTSNSPLH
TRBV27	few	TRBJ1-6	ASSLRRDSNSPLH
TRBV18	.	TRBJ2-7	ASSLLAGPTYEQY
TRBV3-1/TRBV3-2	.	TRBJ1-1	ASSETGRPTEAF
TRBV5-1	.	TRBJ1-1	ASSNGQGAVSTEAF
TRBV4-1	.	TRBJ2-2	ASNRQGQNTGELF
TRBV19	.	TRBJ1-1	ASSPGQGRDTEAF
TRBV6-5	.	TRBJ2-3	ASNMGQGLTDTQY
TRBV18	once	TRBJ2-3	ASSLQGNPTDTQY
TRBV19	.	TRBJ1-6	ASAATGEAGSPLH
TRBV6-5	.	TRBJ1-2	ASSNSPGYT
TRBV5-1	.	TRBJ2-5	ASSKGLEETQY
TRBV11-1	.	TRBJ1-3	ASSYRGGGNTIY
TRBV21-1	.	TRBJ2-5	ASTTGPVQY
TRBV2	.	TRBJ1-3	ASSVWSSGNTIY
TRBV6-1	.	TRBJ1-4	ASREFTIATNEKLF
TRBV18	few	TRBJ2-1	ASSRGLAGEIEQF
TRBV6-5	.	TRBJ2-3	ASSYSGGLGTDTQY
TRBV4-2	.	TRBJ2-5	ASSQKSGRLETQY
TRBV2	.	TRBJ1-2	ASGPQGAYNGYT
TRBV6-5	few	TRBJ1-5	ASSYSGAGGNQPQH
TRBV3-1/TRBV3-2	.	TRBJ2-1	ASSQRTGSYYNEQF
TRBV12-2	.	TRBJ2-3	ASRLARRESTDTQY
TRBV4-1	.	TRBJ2-2	ASSQDHPGGRNTGELF
TRBV27	.	TRBJ1-5	ASSLQATYQPQH
TRBV6-6	.	TRBJ2-3	ASILAGTDTQY
TRBV27	.	TRBJ1-1	ASRGTGSNTEAF
TRBV10-1	.	TRBJ2-5	ASRLAGKETQY
TRBV6-5	once	TRBJ1-1	ASSYGTGVTEAF
TRBV7-7	.	TRBJ2-1	ASSLGTGDHNEQF
TRBV2	.	TRBJ2-7	ASSREPYEQY
TRBV12-3/TRBV12-4	.	TRBJ1-1	ASSPGGGGAF
TRBV15	.	TRBJ1-2	ATSRDRAGGYGYT
TRBV6-1	.	TRBJ2-1	ASSEGANSYNEQF
TRBV11-2	many	TRBJ1-4	ASSLGRGRPGEKLF
TRBV5-1	.	TRBJ2-3	ASSLYRLAASTDTQY
TRBV18	.	TRBJ2-1	ASSPGVRIYNEQF
TRBV4-1	few	TRBJ2-1	ASSQAAGTSGSGSQF
TRBV4-2	.	TRBJ2-1	ASSQDLAGALYNEQF
TRBV3-1/TRBV3-2	once	TRBJ1-1	ASSHPVNTEAF
TRBV28	.	TRBJ1-5	ASSLGQLNQPQH